These 6 T cell receptor beta chains were sequenced from one sample in a study of identical twins. TCRdb reprocessed the 5' RACE reads via MiXCR and lists one record per CDR3 protein. The sample carries about 240,000 distinct CDR3 sequences, more than 9% recorded once. The sequenced sample consisted of memory T cells sorted from blood. The receptors shown here come from a man aged 50 or older in good health.

This clonotype was found a few times. The chain carries TRBV5-5 and TRBJ1-6; D unclear. The CDR3 is 13 residues long. The V end was cut by 7 bases, the J end by 7 bases, with 12 bases between. Germline-derived CDR1 and CDR2 are SGHKS and YYEKEE (reference sequence). The CDR3 spells CASRDLLNSPLHF. As DNA, the CDR3 is TGTGCCAGCCGGGATCTTCTCAATTCACCCCTCCACTTT.

This clonotype was detected ten times or more. The genes are TRBV7-9 and TRBJ1-3; D call uncertain. CDR3 length equals 14 residues. Trimming removed 2 bases from V and 1 base from J, with 6 bases in between. Germline V gene lookup returns CDR1 SEHNR and CDR2 FQNEAQ (reference sequence). CDR3 bases: TGTGCCAGCAGCTTAACCAGGTCTGGAAACACCATATATTTT. This gives the protein CASSLTRSGNTIYF.

This rearrangement joins TRBV27 to TRBJ2-1, with no clear D. The germline V gene has CDR1 MNHEY and CDR2 SMNVEV (reference sequence). Trimming pared 3 bases from V and 0 bases from J, leaving 6 bases between. The CDR3 runs to 14 residues. The chain's CDR3 is CASSLTSSYNEQFF. CDR3 nucleotide sequence: TGTGCCAGCAGTTTGACCTCCTCCTACAATGAGCAGTTCTTC.

This clonotype appeared many times. The genes are TRBV9 and TRBJ1-5; weak D call: TRBD1 (5 bases). Per germline, CDR1 SGDLS and CDR2 YYNGEE. The V gene lost 0 bases and the J gene lost 6 bases, with 10 bases spanning the gap. This CDR3 comprises 14 residues. CDR3 sequence: CASSVDGAGQPQHF. The DNA for the CDR3 is TGTGCCAGCAGCGTAGATGGGGCTGGTCAGCCCCAGCATTTT.

Note on this clonotype: A read error may explain this, as a much larger clone is one base away. J is TRBJ2-1 and V is TRBV29-1, with D tentatively TRBD1 or TRBD2 (6 bases each). V was clipped by 6 bases and J by 8 bases, with 14 bases between them. Germline CDR1 and CDR2: SQVTM and ANQGSEA. The CDR3 is made up of 12 amino acids. CDR3 bases: TGCAGCGTCCCCGGGGGCCTATATGAGCAGTTCTTC. Its translation: CSVPGGLYEQFF.

This clonotype was detected ten times or more. The chain has TRBV7-9 and TRBJ2-3, with 14 bases lining up with TRBD2. Germline V gene lookup returns CDR1 SEHNR and CDR2 FQNEAQ (reference sequence). Trimming removed 5 bases from V and 5 bases from J; junction bases left unmatched: 3. The CDR3 is 15 residues long. The CDR3 spells CASSVGLAGGDTQYF. CDR3 bases: TGTGCCAGCAGCGTAGGACTAGCGGGAGGAGATACGCAGTATTTT. The full variable domain, its missing parts supplied by reference TRBV7-9 and TRBJ2-3, is DTGVSQNPRHKITKRGQNVTFRCDPISEHNRLYWYRQTLGQGPEFLTYFQNEAQLEKSRLLSDRFSAERPKGSFSTLEIQRTEQGDSAMYLCASSVGLAGGDTQYFGPGTRLTVL.